This entry is about one T cell receptor (beta chain). Its antigen is not known. MiXCR, applied by TCRdb to the RACE reads, yields one record per CDR3 protein. The sample has nearly 350,000 distinct CDR3 sequences, roughly 6.9% seen once. The data were obtained in a study of human T cells and chemical hapten exposure. Study-wide findings and caveats: With regard to DPC sensitization, TCRs above 1 in 1000 frequency did not change. Significantly more large CDR3 similarity clusters arose among expanded TCRs than among controls.

Documented time point: patch test 1, 2 weeks after DPC sensitization. Treatment defined: therapeutic diphenylcyclopropenone sensitization with weekly scalp DPC. This CDR3 has 15 residues. The germline gives CDR1 SGHRS, CDR2 YFSETQ. Trimming pared 4 bases from V and 7 bases from J, leaving 19 bases between. The chain employs TRBV5-1 and TRBJ2-3, with D possibly TRBD2 on 7 matching bases. Specimen: whole blood, collected in connection with sensitization to the hapten diphenylcyclopropenone (DPC). This receptor was identified in a woman aged 18 to 35 with alopecia areata. Some clones in this sample may be carry-over from other donors' samples. CDR3 coding DNA: TGCGCCAGCAGCCTGAGGGGGACTACGGCCAATACGCAGTATTTT. It codes for CASSLRGTTANTQYF.